The present entry profiles one TCR beta chain with its context. Antigen specificity is unknown. The data stem from a study of OX40 agonist ivuxolimab in advanced cancers. Study in general: Three patients showed partial responses: one hepatocellular carcinoma and two cutaneous melanoma cases.

The protocol was immunoSEQ multiplex PCR, while the TCRdb copy is restricted to in-frame clones and leaves out a portion. The sample contains 100,000 to 150,000 clones, 93% of which appear only once. Study results and limitations: Patients who responded partially at 0.1-3.0 mg/kg showed clonal expansion ranking among the lowest. CD4+ and CD8+ blood T cells expanded clonally by week 6 at 0.1 to 3.0 mg/kg.

Germline values: CDR1 LNHDA, CDR2 SQIVND (reference sequence). Unmatched junction bases numbered 6, after V lost 5 bases and J lost 0 bases. The CDR3 extends over 17 amino acids. The TCR originated in an adult with an advanced solid tumor such as melanoma, head and neck, liver or kidney cancer. Sample: CD4+ or CD8+ T cells sorted from blood, taken in a trial of the OX40 agonist ivuxolimab. This rearrangement joins TRBV19 to TRBJ2-3; 12 bases are a match to TRBD1. CDR3 loop: CASSLGQGASSTDTQYF. DNA for the CDR3: TGTGCCAGTAGTCTGGGACAGGGGGCCTCTAGCACAGATACGCAGTATTTT.